The sequence of this T cell receptor beta chain was determined in a study of blood T cell repertoires in COVID-19 (dated by TCRdb to 2020 to 2021). Background for the entire study: Samples covering the acute and convalescent phases of COVID-19 were provided by collaborators in the United States, Italy and Spain. Deeply sampled blood TCRbeta repertoires from subjects exposed to, actively infected with, or recovered from COVID-19 were included in the dataset. Samples came from the ongoing ImmuneRACE study (first 160 participants) plus 1,254 subjects from 6 global collaborators. The sample metadata nearly always contained a de-identified subject ID, COVID-19 status, age in years and sex. The repertoires were made available in a free public database intended to serve as a resource for research on the immune response to SARS-CoV-2. The prospective study material was composed of cDNA or gDNA derived from T cells, B-cell-depleted T cells, or PBMCs. HLA class I and class II types, where available, came from metadata supplied by the sample provider rather than from assay-based typing. The full study reports these points: How much clinical and demographic metadata was included differed by source and by participant, and the metadata was provided uncurated.

The collaborating institutions used their own protocols to collect whole blood in K2EDTA tubes. For TCRbeta analysis, collaborator samples were shipped as frozen whole blood, as isolated PBMCs, or as DNA extracted from either sample type. About this clone itself: Its cognate antigen has yet to be identified. The input lacks base qualities; no much larger clone sits a single base away.

The trim is 4 bases for V and 6 bases for J, with a gap of 13 bases between the germline ends. CDR1 is given as SNHLY and CDR2 as FYNNEI, both from the germline V gene. The CDR3, from cysteine to phenylalanine, totals 13 residues. The retained sequence is limited to the CDR3, 39 bases, with the frame set at the first base. TCRbeta CDR3 regions were amplified from genomic DNA using the immunoSEQ Assay, a bias-controlled multiplex PCR. Concerning the study's data processing: The number of nucleated cells in each sample was estimated by amplification of reference gene primers within the assay. Sequence reads were collapsed and filtered to measure the absolute abundance of every unique TCRbeta CDR3 rearrangement. Productive Simpson clonality was computed per sample as the square root of Simpson's diversity index over productive rearrangements. In its TCRdb copy, this immuneACCESS table keeps in-frame sequences only and misses some clones. Where compared with another copy, unresolved V genes explain less than half of these, and the others have no known cause. The DNA was the basis for D and trimming; V, J and clone size are from that table. The sample includes 150,000 to 200,000 clones, with roughly 84% observed a single time. The ten largest clones take up less than 3% of the sample.

Rearrangement joined TRBV2 to TRBJ2-7; TRBD1 is perhaps the D gene, given 7 matching bases. This TCR was sampled from a woman aged 60-75 years with acute or convalescent COVID-19. The source material was peripheral blood. The CDR3 sequence is CASSVRQGGEQYF. The DNA sequence is TGTGCCAGCAGTGTGCGGCAGGGGGGCGAGCAGTACTTC.